This T cell receptor beta chain was obtained from a study of control samples from healthy donors and cancer patients. This CDR3 has 14 residues. V dropped 8 bases and J dropped 9 bases, with 17 bases sitting between them. The germline V gene encodes CDR1 SNHLY and CDR2 FYNNEI. The table came from immunoSEQ multiplex PCR; TCRdb's copy has only in-frame clones and leaves some out. The data show about 89,000 clones, roughly nine tenths seen once. This clone turned up a few times. The source material was blood. This sequence originates from a young man in good health. The J gene is TRBJ1-6, the V gene TRBV2, with a possible D match to TRBD1 (6 bases). CDR3 loop: CASRVRGLGSPLHF. CDR3 bases: TGTGCCAGCCGGGTCCGGGGGCTCGGTTCACCCCTCCACTTT.